A selection of T cell receptor beta chains follows, all from one sample in a study of T-cell reconstitution after alpha-beta-depleted transplantation in children. TCRdb re-analysed the PCR reads in MiXCR, keeping a single row per CDR3 protein. Here the sample spans approximately 640,000 distinct CDR3 sequences, around 17% being singletons. Sequencing was performed on PBMCs from the stem cell graft donor, taken from the stem cell graft. These receptors came from a human donor who donated a stem cell graft to a child with acute myeloid leukemia. The CDR3 runs from the conserved cysteine through the conserved F or W. Fields, in order: J gene, D gene, clone size, V gene, CDR3 DNA, CDR3 protein. The D gene is left open where the match is weak. Size values are once, few and many counts, or a class for expanded clones, and some rows have none.

TRBJ1-1 | TRBD1 | . | TRBV28 | TGTGCCTCCCAGGGGGGGGTGAACACTGAAGCTTTCTTT | CASQGGVNTEAFF
TRBJ2-1 | TRBD1 | . | TRBV5-1 | TGCGCCAGCAGCTTCGGACAGGGGGTTGGAGATGAGCAGTTCTTC | CASSFGQGVGDEQFF
TRBJ1-1 | . | many | TRBV20-1 | TGCATCTCACCGGGTACCTTTGAAGCTTTCTTT | CISPGTFEAFF
TRBJ1-4 | . | . | TRBV5-8 | TGTGCCAGCAGCTTGACACCTTATGCAGCTAATGAAAAACTGTTTTTT | CASSLTPYAANEKLFF
TRBJ2-7 | TRBD2 | many | TRBV7-9 | TGTGCCAGCAGCACACCCGGGACTAGCGGATCCTACGAGCAGTACTTC | CASSTPGTSGSYEQYF
TRBJ2-4 | . | many | TRBV20-1 | TGCAGTGCTAGAGATCATGGTTTAGCCAAAAACATTCAGTACTTC | CSARDHGLAKNIQYF
TRBJ2-1 | . | few | TRBV5-6 | TGTGCCAGCAGCTTGGACAGTTCCTGGAATGAGCAGTTCTTC | CASSLDSSWNEQFF
TRBJ2-3 | . | . | TRBV7-9 | TGTGCCAGCAGCTTAAGGGGGTCCAACACAGATACGCAGTATTTT | CASSLRGSNTDTQYF
TRBJ2-5 | . | few | TRBV12-3/TRBV12-4 | TGTGCCAGCAGTTTAACACTAGTCTGGGAGACCCAGTACTTC | CASSLTLVWETQYF
TRBJ2-1 | TRBD1 | many | TRBV5-1 | TGCGCCAGCAGCCCAACTGGACAGGGGGGATACTCCTACAATGAGCAGTTCTTC | CASSPTGQGGYSYNEQFF
TRBJ2-2 | . | . | TRBV12-3/TRBV12-4 | TGTGCCAGCAGCCCCCGTGGGACGGCCGGGGAGCTGTTTTTT | CASSPRGTAGELFF
TRBJ1-1 | . | few | TRBV15 | TGTGCCACCAGCAGAATGGAGGTGAACACTGAAGCTTTCTTT | CATSRMEVNTEAFF
TRBJ1-5 | TRBD1 | . | TRBV28 | TGTGCCAGCAGACGGACAGGGACTCAGCCCCAGCATTTT | CASRRTGTQPQHF
TRBJ2-2 | . | few | TRBV12-3/TRBV12-4 | TGTGCCAGCAGCATCCCCCCGAACACCGGGGAGCTGTTTTTT | CASSIPPNTGELFF
TRBJ1-6 | . | many | TRBV25-1 | TGTGCCAGCAGTGCTTCTCGGGTTCTCCACTTT | CASSASRVLHF
TRBJ1-2 | . | few | TRBV7-9 | TGTGCCAGCAGCCGTCGGGGGGGGCCGCATGGCTACACCTTC | CASSRRGGPHGYTF
TRBJ1-4 | . | . | TRBV28 | TGTGCCAGCAGCCAGTATGAAAAACTGTTTTTT | CASSQYEKLFF
TRBJ2-3 | . | . | TRBV10-2 | TGCGCCAGCACGGGGGGCCCTAGCACAGATACGCAGTATTTT | CASTGGPSTDTQYF
TRBJ1-5 | . | . | TRBV5-6 | TGTGCCAGCAGTTTGACGGGGGACTATAGCAATCAGCCCCAGCATTTT | CASSLTGDYSNQPQHF
TRBJ1-2 | TRBD1 | few | TRBV9 | TGTGCCAGCAGCGCCGGGACAGATGAAGTCTATGGCTACACCTTC | CASSAGTDEVYGYTF
TRBJ1-5 | . | . | TRBV20-1 | TGCAGTGCTCGTCAGGGACTCGACAATCAGCCCCAGCATTTT | CSARQGLDNQPQHF
TRBJ1-5 | . | few | TRBV12-3/TRBV12-4 | TGTGCCAGCAGCCCAGGGACACAGAATCAGCCCCAGCATTTT | CASSPGTQNQPQHF
TRBJ1-1 | . | many | TRBV20-1 | TGCAGTGGGTCGGAAGCTTTCTTT | CSGSEAFF
TRBJ1-1 | . | . | TRBV20-1 | TGCAGTGCTAGAGAAAGAGGGCAGGAGGTCGCTTTCTTT | CSARERGQEVAFF
TRBJ2-1 | . | many | TRBV20-1 | TGCAGTGCTAGTTTAGGGCGGGGCAGCTCCTACAATGAGCAGTTCTTC | CSASLGRGSSYNEQFF
TRBJ2-7 | TRBD2 | few | TRBV11-2 | TGTGCCAGCAGCTTAAAACTAGCGGCTCCATTTCATTACGAGCAGTACTTC | CASSLKLAAPFHYEQYF
TRBJ2-3 | TRBD2 | few | TRBV12-3/TRBV12-4 | TGTGCCAGCAGTTTAGGGGCACTAGCGGCCACAGATACGCAGTATTTT | CASSLGALAATDTQYF
TRBJ2-5 | . | . | TRBV7-5 | . | CISVSEGLPRTEETQYF
TRBJ2-2 | TRBD1 | . | TRBV12-3/TRBV12-4 | TGTGCCAGCAGTTTAGCCGGACAGGGTGGGGAGCTGTTTTTT | CASSLAGQGGELFF
TRBJ1-5 | TRBD1 | few | TRBV18 | TGTGCCAGCTCACCTATAGGACAGGGACATAGCAATCAGCCCCAGCATTTT | CASSPIGQGHSNQPQHF
TRBJ1-5 | TRBD1 | few | TRBV5-1 | TGCGCCAGCAGCTTGAGGCCAGGGGGCCTTAGCAATCAGCCCCAGCATTTT | CASSLRPGGLSNQPQHF
TRBJ2-1 | TRBD2 | . | TRBV5-4 | TGTGCCAGCAGCTTGGGGTCGGGGGGGACCTACAATGAGCAGTTCTTC | CASSLGSGGTYNEQFF
TRBJ1-5 | . | . | TRBV4-3 | TGCGCCAGCAGCCAAGATCGCTACGGGCCCAATCAGCCCCAGCATTTT | CASSQDRYGPNQPQHF
TRBJ2-1 | . | few | TRBV5-1 | TGCGCCAGCAGCGGCCTGACAGGTTCGGGTGGCAATGAGCAGTTCTTC | CASSGLTGSGGNEQFF
TRBJ1-1 | . | few | TRBV11-1 | TGTGCCAGCAGCAATTTTCGGGAAGGCGGCACTGAAGCTTTCTTT | CASSNFREGGTEAFF
TRBJ1-1 | . | few | TRBV5-1 | TGCGCCAGCAGCATCCGGGGCGGGAACACTGAAGCTTTCTTT | CASSIRGGNTEAFF
TRBJ2-2 | . | few | TRBV12-3/TRBV12-4 | TGTGCCAGCAGTTTATGGGGGTCGTTTAACACCGGGGAGCTGTTTTTT | CASSLWGSFNTGELFF
TRBJ1-2 | . | few | TRBV6-1 | TGTGCCAGCAGCCCCCCCCAGGGTGAGGGCTACACCTTC | CASSPPQGEGYTF
TRBJ1-2 | . | . | TRBV3-1 | TGTGCCAGCAGCCAAGGCCAAGGGATTGGCTATGGCTACACCTTC | CASSQGQGIGYGYTF
TRBJ2-3 | TRBD2 | many | TRBV20-1 | TGCAGTGCTGTGGGGGTTAGCGGGGGGGGCACAGATACGCAGTATTTT | CSAVGVSGGGTDTQYF
TRBJ1-1 | . | . | TRBV7-2 | TGTGCCAGCAGCTTAACAGAAAACACTAAAGCTTTCTTT | CASSLTENTKAFF
TRBJ2-5 | . | few | TRBV10-3 | TGTGCCATCAGTGACGCAGGACCGAAAGAGACCCAGTACTTC | CAISDAGPKETQYF
TRBJ2-5 | TRBD1 | many | TRBV7-2 | TGTGCCAGCAGCATGGGGACAGCTAAAGAGACCCAGTACTTC | CASSMGTAKETQYF
TRBJ1-3 | . | . | TRBV5-1 | TGCGCCAGCGGACTATTGGACTCTGGAAACACCATATATTTT | CASGLLDSGNTIYF
TRBJ1-5 | TRBD1 | few | TRBV10-2 | TGCGCCAGCGGATCCGGGACAGGGTTCAATCAGCCCCAGCATTTT | CASGSGTGFNQPQHF
TRBJ2-1 | . | . | TRBV7-3 | TGTGCCAGCAGCGAGTCCATTTGGGTCAATGAGCAGTTCTTC | CASSESIWVNEQFF
TRBJ2-1 | TRBD2 | many | TRBV5-1 | TGCGCCAGCAGCTTGGGTGGGACTAGGGTAGATGAGCAGTTCTTC | CASSLGGTRVDEQFF
TRBJ2-5 | . | . | TRBV18 | TGTGCCAGCTCTCGAGTCCGGGGAGAGACCCAGTACTTC | CASSRVRGETQYF